The 11 T cell receptor beta chains reported below all come from one sample, sequenced in a study of shared clonotypes between healthy human individuals. Terminally differentiated effector memory CD45RA+ cells were excluded by CCR7 positive selection of CD45RO-negative cells. Assay used: immunoSEQ multiplex PCR; TCRdb lists only in-frame clones, some missing. The table shows around 1.9 million clones, with just under 95% occurring only once. Material: naive CD8+ T cells from PBMCs. Source of these receptors: a man younger than 30 in good health. Some clones in this sample may be carry-over from other donors' samples.

The chain couples TRBV9 to TRBJ2-1; D call uncertain. The CDR3 consists of 16 residues. V lost 0 bases and J 0 bases, leaving 10 bases between the germline ends. Germline V gene data show CDR1 as SGDLS and CDR2 as YYNGEE. The CDR3 is CASSVGWADSYNEQFF. CDR3 coding DNA: TGTGCCAGCAGCGTAGGTTGGGCGGACTCCTACAATGAGCAGTTCTTC.

The chain employs TRBV7-8 and TRBJ2-2; 7 nucleotides match TRBD2. After removal of 0 bases from V and 6 bases from J, the junction contained 4 bases not matched to a gene. The CDR3 loop spans 15 amino acids. The germline V gene encodes CDR1 SGHVS and CDR2 FQNEAQ. CDR3 sequence: CASSLAPGGAGELFF. CDR3 in DNA: TGTGCCAGCAGCTTAGCCCCGGGGGGAGCCGGGGAGCTGTTTTTT.

J is TRBJ2-7 and V is TRBV7-9, with TRBD2 as a possible D gene (5 bases). Trimming cost V 2 bases and J 0 bases, with 8 bases left between them. Germline-derived CDR1 and CDR2 are SEHNR and FQNEAQ (reference sequence). The CDR3 totals 14 residues. The CDR3 is CASSLWTDSYEQYF. CDR3 sequence (DNA): TGTGCCAGCAGCTTATGGACTGACTCCTACGAGCAGTACTTC.

The chain has TRBV12-5 and TRBJ2-1; TRBD1 matches 12 bases. Per the germline V gene, CDR1 is LGHNT and CDR2 is FRNRAP. V shed 6 bases, J shed 6 bases, and the junction held 6 bases outside the gene matches. The CDR3 length is 15 residues. CDR3 sequence reads: CASGPPGQGANEQFF. CDR3 sequence (DNA): TGTGCTAGTGGACCCCCGGGACAGGGGGCCAATGAGCAGTTCTTC.

This clone was seen only once. The chain uses TRBV15 and TRBJ1-1, with 7 bases lining up with TRBD1. Trimming took 3 bases from V and 5 from J; bases not matched to a gene: 6. Germline CDR1 reads LNHNV; CDR2 reads YYDKDF (reference sequence). The CDR3 contains 14 residues. The CDR3 loop reads CATSSVTGVTEAFF. The CDR3 DNA sequence: TGTGCCACCAGCAGTGTAACAGGGGTTACTGAAGCTTTCTTT.

The J gene is TRBJ2-5, the V gene TRBV4-3; 9 bases map to TRBD2. Per germline, CDR1 LGHNA and CDR2 YSLEER. J was trimmed by 1 base and V by 0 bases; bases with no gene match: 3. CDR3 length: 16 amino acids. DNA of the CDR3: TGCGCCAGCAGCCAAGATTTGGGACTAGCCCAAGAGACCCAGTACTTC. This gives the protein CASSQDLGLAQETQYF.

The chain combines TRBV13 with TRBJ2-1; 14 nucleotides match TRBD2. This CDR3 comprises 14 residues. Trimming at V came to 5 bases and at J to 8 bases, leaving 2 bases not matched to a gene. In germline, CDR1 is PRHDT, CDR2 FYEKMQ (reference sequence). CDR3 nucleotide sequence: TGTGCCAGCAGCACGGGACTAGCGGGAGATGAGCAGTTCTTC. Amino acid sequence: CASSTGLAGDEQFF. Filled out from reference TRBV13 and TRBJ2-1, the complete variable domain reads AAGVIQSPRHLIKEKRETATLKCYPIPRHDTVYWYQQGPGQDPQFLISFYEKMQSDKGSIPDRFSAQQFSDYHSELNMSSLELGDSALYFCASSTGLAGDEQFFGPGTRLTVL.

The chain couples TRBV4-3 to TRBJ1-2, with D perhaps matching TRBD1 (5 bases). The germline V gene encodes CDR1 LGHNA and CDR2 YSLEER. The CDR3 contains 14 residues. With 3 bases removed from V and 7 bases from J, the gap between germline ends came to 15 bases. CDR3 sequence reads: CASSHLRSGGGYTF. The CDR3 bases are TGCGCCAGCAGCCACTTGAGGTCGGGGGGTGGCTACACCTTC.

V gene TRBV2 combines with J gene TRBJ2-7, with D uncertain. This CDR3 region has 15 residues. Germline V gene sequence: CDR1 SNHLY, CDR2 FYNNEI. Trimming removed 6 bases from V and 6 bases from J, with 21 bases in between. The CDR3 spells CASRGAPKLLFEQYF. The CDR3, as DNA: TGTGCCAGCAGGGGCGCTCCGAAACTTTTGTTCGAGCAGTACTTC.

In this sample, this clone turned up once. The chain couples TRBV15 to TRBJ2-3; no clear D. The germline V gene encodes CDR1 LNHNV and CDR2 YYDKDF (reference sequence). Trimming left V 0 bases short and J 0 bases short, with 10 bases between. The CDR3 runs to 16 residues. The CDR3 spells CATSRDGRHSTDTQYF. DNA for the CDR3: TGTGCCACCAGCAGAGACGGCAGACATAGCACAGATACGCAGTATTTT.

This rearrangement joins TRBV7-9 to TRBJ2-5; 10 nucleotides line up with TRBD2. The CDR3 spans 16 residues. Germline V gene sequence: CDR1 SEHNR, CDR2 FQNEAQ (reference sequence). Trimming removed 5 bases from V and 5 bases from J; junction bases left unmatched: 11. For the CDR3, the DNA is TGTGCCAGCAGCCGTCTAGCGGGAGAGACCCGGGAGACCCAGTACTTC. Protein: CASSRLAGETRETQYF.